The 13 T cell receptor beta chains below were found in one sample sequenced in a study of T cell repertoires in cytomegalovirus infection. TCRdb re-called the reads through MiXCR, storing one row per CDR3 protein. The sample holds 250,000 to 400,000 distinct CDR3 sequences, 20% to 30% seen once. Their target antigens are unknown. This specimen consisted of cultured PBMCs, obtained from culture after CMV antigen stimulation. Every receptor here comes from a human donor in good health (CMV status not recorded). Some clones in this sample may be carry-over from other donors' samples.

In DNA, the CDR3 is TGTGCCAGCAGCTTACGGGTTCCCTATGGCTACACCTTC. This translates into CASSLRVPYGYTF. V gene TRBV11-2 combines with J gene TRBJ1-2; D gene ambiguous. Germline CDR1 SGHAT, CDR2 FQNNGV. CDR3 length equals 13 residues. V lost 2 bases to trimming and J lost 4 bases, with 8 bases between them. Full variable domain (missing parts from reference TRBV11-2 and TRBJ1-2): EAGVAQSPRYKIIEKRQSVAFWCNPISGHATLYWYQQILGQGPKLLIQFQNNGVVDDSQLPKDRFSAERLKGVDSTLKIQPAKLEDSAVYLCASSLRVPYGYTFGSGTRLTVV.

This clonotype was seen more than once but under ten times. This chain joins TRBV4-1 and TRBJ1-5; D is undetermined. V lost 0 bases to trimming and J lost 7 bases, with 7 bases between them. The CDR3 loop spans 13 amino acids. CDR1 MGHRA and CDR2 YSYEKL come from the germline V gene. CDR3 DNA sequence: TGCGCCAGCAGCCAAGAAACGGGGCAGCCCCAGCATTTT. Protein: CASSQETGQPQHF.

By sample share, this clonotype is medium-sized (0.01 to 0.1%). The chain is built from TRBV7-8 and TRBJ2-4; 12 bases map to TRBD2. The CDR3 contains 15 residues. V was clipped by 3 bases and J by 10 bases; unmatched bases: 7. The germline V gene has CDR1 SGHVS and CDR2 FQNEAQ. This chain's CDR3 is CASSFSGLAGSIQYF. DNA for the CDR3: TGTGCCAGCAGCTTCTCAGGACTAGCGGGATCGATTCAGTACTTC.

V gene TRBV19 combines with J gene TRBJ2-7, with D hard to call. This CDR3 is 14 amino acids long. V was clipped by 1 base and J by 7 bases, with 14 bases between them. Germline V gene lookup returns CDR1 LNHDA and CDR2 SQIVND (reference sequence). CDR3 in amino acids: CASSIGALKEEQYF. The DNA for the CDR3 is TGTGCCAGTAGTATAGGGGCCCTAAAAGAGGAGCAGTACTTC.

This clonotype appeared many times. The gene calls are TRBV7-2 and TRBJ2-1, with D uncertain. CDR3 size: 12 residues. Trimming pared 5 bases from V and 2 bases from J, leaving 4 bases between. Germline-derived CDR1 and CDR2 are SGHTA and FQGNSA. CDR3 amino acids: CASSPTYNEQFF. The CDR3 DNA reads TGTGCCAGCAGCCCTACCTACAATGAGCAGTTCTTC.

This chain connects TRBV7-9 to TRBJ1-2, with D possibly matching TRBD1 (5 bases). This CDR3 is built from 15 residues. Germline V gene data show CDR1 as SEHNR and CDR2 as FQNEAQ (reference sequence). Trimming removed 0 bases at V and 8 bases at J, with 16 bases between. This CDR3 is CASSLAEVKGKGYTF. The CDR3 coding sequence is TGTGCCAGCAGCTTAGCGGAGGTGAAGGGGAAAGGCTACACCTTC.

This sequence joins TRBV9 and TRBJ2-3; 8 bases are a match to TRBD2. J gave up 5 bases and V 6 bases, and 11 bases lay outside the gene matches. The CDR3 is 15 residues long. Germline values: CDR1 SGDLS, CDR2 YYNGEE. The CDR3 here is CASTLDDLAGDTQYF. For the CDR3, the DNA is TGTGCCAGCACCCTAGACGACCTAGCGGGAGATACGCAGTATTTT.

The chain combines TRBV5-1 with TRBJ2-5; TRBD2 matches at 8 bases. The CDR3 length is 15 residues. With V trimmed by 3 bases and J by 1 base, 5 bases remained unmatched. Germline values: CDR1 SGHRS, CDR2 YFSETQ. The CDR3, as DNA: TGCGCCAGCAGCTACAGCGGGAGCCTCCAAGAGACCCAGTACTTC. Amino acids: CASSYSGSLQETQYF.

The V gene is TRBV7-3, the J gene TRBJ2-1, with D possibly matching TRBD2 (5 bases). The V gene's germline CDR1 is SGHTA and CDR2 FQGTGA. This CDR3 spans 16 amino acids. Trimming stripped 0 bases from V and 2 bases from J, with 11 bases between. The CDR3 reads CASSLTAGGPYNEQFF. The CDR3 nucleotides are TGTGCCAGCAGCTTAACCGCGGGCGGTCCCTACAATGAGCAGTTCTTC.

This clonotype was recorded many times. The chain is built from TRBV7-2 and TRBJ2-3; perhaps D is TRBD1 or TRBD2 (6 bases each). From germline, CDR1 is SGHTA and CDR2 FQGNSA. V was shortened by 8 bases and J by 7 bases, with 19 bases between the two germline ends. The CDR3 is 14 amino acids. The CDR3 sequence is CASVGGGTLHTQYF. The DNA of the CDR3 is TGTGCCAGCGTCGGGGGCGGGACTCTGCATACGCAGTATTTT.

The table lists this clonotype with a few counts. The chain joins TRBV12-3 or TRBV12-4 to TRBJ2-5, with 11 bases fitting TRBD2. Unmatched junction bases numbered 11, after V lost 5 bases and J lost 9 bases. CDR3 length: 15 residues. The CDR3 DNA sequence: TGTGCCAGCAGTCCACTAGCGGGAGTAACCCTCGCCCAGTACTTC. Translating gives CASSPLAGVTLAQYF.

The genes are TRBV28 and TRBJ1-5; tentative D call: TRBD1 (5 bases). Trimming removed 8 bases at V and 3 bases at J, with 11 bases between. From germline, CDR1 is MDHEN and CDR2 SYDVKM. This CDR3 has 13 residues. CDR3 coding DNA: TGTGCCAGCGGGACGGGCTCCAATCAGCCCCAGCATTTT. The encoded protein is CASGTGSNQPQHF.

V is TRBV27 and J is TRBJ1-1, with TRBD1 as a possible D gene (5 bases). CDR3 size: 14 residues. With 3 bases removed from V and 4 bases from J, the gap between germline ends came to 12 bases. CDR1 is MNHEY and CDR2 is SMNVEV in the germline V gene (reference sequence). DNA for the CDR3: TGTGCCAGCAGTTTTATGGGGGTGGGCACTGAAGCTTTCTTT. Translation: CASSFMGVGTEAFF.